A selection of T cell receptor beta chains follows, all from one sample in a study of T cell repertoires in cytomegalovirus infection. TCRdb re-called the reads through MiXCR, storing one row per CDR3 protein. In the table there are some 450,000 distinct CDR3 sequences, about 33% of which are singletons. The sample taken for sequencing was PBMCs. The source of these receptors is a human donor in good health (CMV status not recorded). Some clones in this sample may be carry-over from other donors' samples. Each CDR3 is given with its conserved first and last residue. Fields, in order: CDR3 protein, clone size, V gene, J gene. Only part of the rows carry a size: once, few, many, or a class if the clone is expanded.

cdr3_aa: CASSLASSGTGNEQYF
clone_size: once
v_call: TRBV5-1
j_call: TRBJ2-7

cdr3_aa: CASSGFSGSTDTQYF
clone_size: few
v_call: TRBV5-4
j_call: TRBJ2-3

cdr3_aa: CASSLYRGTYNSPLHF
clone_size: few
v_call: TRBV28
j_call: TRBJ1-6

cdr3_aa: CASSLPTGTVRSGANVLTF
clone_size: NA
v_call: TRBV3-1
j_call: TRBJ2-6

cdr3_aa: CASRPGGPPGDNEQFF
clone_size: NA
v_call: TRBV6-5
j_call: TRBJ2-1

cdr3_aa: CSVDSGGSIGEQYF
clone_size: NA
v_call: TRBV29-1
j_call: TRBJ2-7

cdr3_aa: CASSLGVGSQETQYF
clone_size: few
v_call: TRBV7-6
j_call: TRBJ2-5

cdr3_aa: CASSDSFDRVGTEAFF
clone_size: few
v_call: TRBV6-6
j_call: TRBJ1-1

cdr3_aa: CASSGGGGVHEKLFF
clone_size: few
v_call: TRBV7-2
j_call: TRBJ1-4

cdr3_aa: CASSLDSRARSDTQYF
clone_size: NA
v_call: TRBV5-1
j_call: TRBJ2-3

cdr3_aa: CASSHPGTGAGELFF
clone_size: NA
v_call: TRBV6-2/TRBV6-3
j_call: TRBJ2-2